This record looks at one T cell receptor beta chain sequence and its context. What it recognizes is unknown. Total RNA, at least 5.5 micrograms per sample, was extracted from PBMCs. This CDR3 comprises 16 residues. The V gene's germline CDR1 is MNHEY and CDR2 SMNVEV (reference sequence). Deletions cut 2 bases from V and 0 bases from J, with 12 bases between. A second about 6 to 11 cycle PCR used barcoded and J-beta primers. TCRdb redid the calling of the 5' RACE reads with MiXCR, one entry per CDR3 protein. Of 980,000 or so distinct CDR3 sequences listed, about 44% were seen once; the top ten hold 10% to 15%. This record belongs to a study of blood T cells in healthy people across ages. Study-wide results and limits: Older age went with lower TCR beta diversity per million T cells, in a roughly linear way. In long-lived donors, naive CD4+ cell counts and diversity exceeded those of aged donors.

The sequencing sample was made of blood. The chain uses TRBV27 and TRBJ2-3; a possible D gene is TRBD1 (5 bases). This TCR was recovered from a young man in good health. CDR3 DNA: TGTGCCAGCAGTTTAAGGGGTTGGAGTAGCACAGATACGCAGTATTTT. Its translation: CASSLRGWSSTDTQYF.